The next 23 T cell receptor beta chains were all read from a single sample in a study of early T cells in non-severe SARS-CoV-2 infection. MiXCR, run by TCRdb on the 5' RACE reads, gives a single entry per CDR3 protein. The table lists 65,000 to 95,000 distinct CDR3 sequences, 11% to 15% of them singletons, with 11% in the top ten. Sequencing was performed on whole blood. The receptor source for this set is an adult who was a healthcare worker with PCR-confirmed SARS-CoV-2 infection or an uninfected control (not recorded which).

This clonotype has at least ten counts. The genes are TRBV5-5 and TRBJ2-5; D may be TRBD2 (6 bases). The CDR3 contains 16 residues. The V and J ends lost 0 bases and 3 bases respectively, with 15 bases between them. Looked up from germline, CDR1 is SGHKS and CDR2 is YYEKEE (reference sequence). CDR3 sequence (DNA): TGTGCCAGCAGCTTGGCGGCTCTGGGACTCGAAGAGACCCAGTACTTC. Protein product: CASSLAALGLEETQYF.

The gene calls are TRBV6-1 and TRBJ1-5; D not resolved. Germline V lookup: CDR1 MNHNS, CDR2 SASEGT. The CDR3 has 14 residues. V lost 6 bases and J lost 0, with 9 bases in between. DNA for the CDR3: TGTGCCAGCAGGCGGGTCTTTAGCAATCAGCCCCAGCATTTT. Amino acid sequence: CASRRVFSNQPQHF.

This clonotype appeared a few times. The chain uses TRBV6-2 or TRBV6-3 and TRBJ2-1, with TRBD1 as a possible D gene (6 bases). There are 16 residues in the CDR3. V lost 7 bases and J 4 bases, leaving 20 bases between the germline ends. Per germline, CDR1 MNHEY and CDR2 SVGEGT. The CDR3 region has the DNA TGTGCCAGCACCCCCGGTGGCAGGGGCGAATACAATGAGCAGTTCTTC. Translated: CASTPGGRGEYNEQFF.

This chain uses TRBV6-5 with TRBJ1-1; D is possibly TRBD1 (6 bases). CDR1 is MNHEY and CDR2 is SVGAGI in the germline V gene. The ends were cut back, 0 bases at V and 1 base at J, with 9 bases in the middle. The CDR3 is 15 amino acids. The CDR3 sequence: CASSYSGTSNTEAFF. The CDR3 nucleotides are TGTGCCAGCAGTTACTCGGGGACATCGAACACTGAAGCTTTCTTT.

J is TRBJ1-1 and V is TRBV6-2 or TRBV6-3; D not resolved. V lost 4 bases and J 5 bases, leaving 8 bases between the germline ends. Germline V gives CDR1 MNHEY, CDR2 SVGEGT. The CDR3 runs to 12 residues. The CDR3, as DNA: TGTGCCAGCAGTTCCAGGAGGACTGAAGCTTTCTTT. Encoded protein: CASSSRRTEAFF.

This clonotype was counted a few times. The chain links TRBV3-1 to TRBJ1-5; a weak D match, TRBD1 (6 bases). CDR3 length: 14 amino acids. V lost 1 base to trimming and J lost 3 bases, with 7 bases between them. Germline V gene lookup returns CDR1 LGHDT and CDR2 YNNKEL (reference sequence). Written as DNA, the CDR3 is TGTGCCAGCAGCCAAGCAGGGGCCAATCAGCCCCAGCATTTT. It translates to CASSQAGANQPQHF.

The chain is built from TRBV28 and TRBJ2-4; tentative D call: TRBD2 (6 bases). Per germline, CDR1 MDHEN and CDR2 SYDVKM. This CDR3 is 14 amino acids long. Deletions cut 5 bases from V and 9 bases from J, with 17 bases between. CDR3 in DNA: TGTGCCAGCAGTCTTCGGGAGCGGGTTAGCATTCAGTACTTC. It is translated as CASSLRERVSIQYF.

The chain joins TRBV30 to TRBJ2-7; 10 positions match TRBD1. V lost 3 bases and J lost 7; bases outside the gene matches: 9. The CDR3 covers 14 residues. Germline V lookup: CDR1 GTSNPN, CDR2 SVGIG (reference sequence). In nucleotides, the CDR3 is TGTGCCTGGAGCCCGGGACAGGGGTCTAAAGAGCAGTACTTC. It codes for CAWSPGQGSKEQYF.

The chain has TRBV18 and TRBJ1-4; D gene ambiguous. Germline V gene lookup returns CDR1 KGHSH and CDR2 LQKENI. The CDR3 spans 15 residues. The ends were cut back, 2 bases at V and 7 bases at J, with 14 bases in the middle. Here the CDR3 DNA reads TGTGCCAGCTCACCATCGGCATTGGAGAGTGAAAAACTGTTTTTT. It specifies CASSPSALESEKLFF.

This chain's CDR3 is CSARGGYNEQFF. The DNA for the CDR3 is TGCAGTGCTAGGGGGGGGTACAATGAGCAGTTCTTC. The chain carries TRBV20-1 and TRBJ2-1; TRBD2 agrees at 7 bases. The CDR3 is made up of 12 amino acids. Germline V gene sequence: CDR1 DFQATT, CDR2 SNEGSKA (reference sequence). V lost 3 bases to trimming and J lost 4 bases; unmatched junction nucleotides: 0.

J is TRBJ2-1 and V is TRBV4-2; D gene unclear. The germline V and J ends were trimmed by 2 bases and 5 bases, with 19 bases remaining between them. The CDR3 is 17 amino acids. Per germline, CDR1 LGHNA and CDR2 YNFKEQ. This chain's CDR3 is CASSQRPLRIQDNEQFF. The DNA for the CDR3 is TGTGCCAGCAGCCAACGGCCCTTGCGGATACAAGACAATGAGCAGTTCTTC.

This clonotype was picked up a small number of times. This rearrangement joins TRBV5-5 to TRBJ1-1, with TRBD1 matching over 8 bases. Germline V gene sequence: CDR1 SGHKS, CDR2 YYEKEE (reference sequence). V shed 5 bases and J 10 bases; nucleotides not matched to a gene: 13. The CDR3 extends over 14 amino acids. CDR3 sequence reads: CASSSSQGATIAFF. Here the CDR3 DNA reads TGTGCCAGCAGTTCCAGCCAGGGGGCGACGATAGCTTTCTTT.

This sequence joins TRBV10-3 and TRBJ1-1; D possibly corresponds to TRBD1 (6 bases). Trimming shortened V by 6 bases and J by 6 bases, and 20 bases separated the two germline ends. CDR1 and CDR2 from the germline V gene are ENHRY and SYGVKD. CDR3 length equals 15 residues. The chain's CDR3 is CAIRSSGRGSAEAFF. The CDR3 bases are TGTGCCATCAGGTCAAGTGGGAGGGGGTCCGCTGAAGCTTTCTTT.

For this clonotype: A read error may be the cause here, since a much bigger clone is one base away. This chain uses TRBV20-1 with TRBJ1-2, with D possibly being TRBD1 (6 bases). This CDR3 contains 16 residues. Germline V gene sequence: CDR1 DFQATT, CDR2 SNEGSKA (reference sequence). Trimming took 5 bases from V and 0 from J, leaving 19 bases between them. For the CDR3, the DNA is TGCAGTGCTGGCCGGATTGGGACACATGCTAACTATGGCTACACCTTC. This encodes CSAGRIGTHANYGYTF.

The gene calls are TRBV6-6 and TRBJ1-3; unclear D gene. Germline CDR1 MNHNY, CDR2 SVGAGI (reference sequence). This CDR3 is built from 15 residues. The V gene lost 5 bases and the J gene lost 0 bases, with 11 bases spanning the gap. The CDR3 nucleotides read TGTGCCAGCAGTAGAGACACCCACTCTGGAAACACCATATATTTT. Encoded protein: CASSRDTHSGNTIYF.

The chain has TRBV4-1 and TRBJ2-7; D not certain. The V and J ends lost 0 bases and 1 base respectively, with 7 bases between them. In germline, CDR1 is MGHRA, CDR2 YSYEKL. The CDR3 has 14 residues. DNA for the CDR3: TGCGCCAGCAGCCAAGACAGGCAGTCCTACGAGCAGTACTTC. Protein sequence: CASSQDRQSYEQYF.

V usage is TRBV11-2 and J usage is TRBJ2-3, with 7 positions matching TRBD2. Germline trimming cut 8 bases from V and 4 bases from J; bases unmatched to any gene: 12. In germline, CDR1 is SGHAT, CDR2 FQNNGV. This CDR3 region has 15 residues. The DNA for the CDR3 is TGTGCCAGCGGCCTCCTTTGGGGGGGAGCAGATACGCAGTATTTT. It translates to CASGLLWGGADTQYF.

This clonotype was recorded a few times. J is TRBJ1-2 and V is TRBV6-5, with 8 nucleotides matching TRBD1. This CDR3 has 16 amino acids. Germline assignment: CDR1 MNHEY and CDR2 SVGAGI. Trimming cost V 5 bases and J 5 bases; bases outside gene matches: 13. The chain's CDR3 is CASSRQGKSEIYGYTF. The CDR3 DNA reads TGTGCCAGCAGTAGACAGGGGAAGTCGGAGATTTATGGCTACACCTTC.

This clonotype has more than one count but fewer than ten. The CDR3 DNA reads as TGTGCCAGCAGTAGCGGGGGGGGACCCTACGAGCAGTACTTC. Protein sequence: CASSSGGGPYEQYF. This chain uses TRBV28 with TRBJ2-7, with 10 bases aligning to TRBD2. V gave up 5 bases and J gave up 2 bases; unmatched junction bases: 3. The CDR3 covers 14 residues. The germline V gene encodes CDR1 MDHEN and CDR2 SYDVKM.

V and J are TRBV10-3 and TRBJ2-1; the match to TRBD2 covers 11 bases. Germline V gives CDR1 ENHRY, CDR2 SYGVKD. The junction had 9 bases not matched to a gene; V was cut back by 10 bases and J by 4 bases. The CDR3 runs 15 residues. The DNA of the CDR3 is TGTGCCACCCTCCCGACTAGCGGGGAATACAATGAGCAGTTCTTC. Amino acid sequence: CATLPTSGEYNEQFF.

The V and J genes are TRBV6-1 and TRBJ1-5; D gene unclear. Germline loops: CDR1 MNHNS, CDR2 SASEGT. The CDR3 extends over 13 amino acids. The V end was cut by 1 base, the J end by 2 bases, with 3 bases between. The CDR3 protein is CASSEDRNQPQHF. The CDR3 DNA is TGTGCCAGCAGTGAAGACCGCAATCAGCCCCAGCATTTT.

This clonotype showed up just a few times. J is TRBJ2-1 and V is TRBV12-3 or TRBV12-4; TRBD1 agrees at 7 bases. This CDR3 has 14 residues. V shed 6 bases and J 9 bases; nucleotides not matched to a gene: 11. For the CDR3, the DNA is TGTGCCAGCAGCCGAGCGACAGGGATCAGTGAGCAGTTCTTC. Translated, it gives CASSRATGISEQFF.

This clonotype was recorded a few times. The V call is TRBV10-3, the J call TRBJ1-5, with 7 bases aligning to TRBD1. V was pared by 2 bases and J by 4 bases, with 5 bases of the junction left unmatched. CDR3 length equals 15 residues. Germline CDR1 and CDR2: ENHRY and SYGVKD. The CDR3 spells CAISEGGTVNQPQHF. DNA of the CDR3: TGTGCCATCAGTGAGGGCGGGACAGTTAATCAGCCCCAGCATTTT.